These T cell receptor beta chains were read from a single sample in a study of blood T cell repertoires in COVID-19. The assay was immunoSEQ multiplex PCR, and TCRdb's table has in-frame clones only and misses some. The sample consists of approximately 60,000 clones, just over 85% of them appearing once. Material for sequencing was peripheral blood. These receptors came from a man aged 45-65 years with active COVID-19. Each CDR3 is given with its conserved first and last residue. D genes are given only for firm matches. Size is omitted from some rows. Given values are once, few, many or a class for expanded clones.

TRBV11-3	.	once	TRBJ2-7	CASSLERRATEQYF	TGTGCCAGCAGCTTGGAGAGGAGGGCTACCGAGCAGTACTTC
TRBV5-5	TRBD1	.	TRBJ1-2	CASSIQTGEDYGYTF	TGTGCCAGCAGCATCCAGACAGGGGAGGACTATGGCTACACCTTC
TRBV7-3	.	.	TRBJ2-2	CASSLSGPTGELFF	TGTGCCAGCAGCTTAAGCGGGCCCACCGGGGAGCTGTTTTTT
TRBV5-1	TRBD1	.	TRBJ2-2	CASSLQTGAYTGELFF	TGCGCCAGCAGCCTCCAGACAGGGGCTTACACCGGGGAGCTGTTTTTT
TRBV21-1	.	.	TRBJ2-7	CASSNPSGRSYEQYF	TGTGCCAGCAGCAACCCTAGCGGCCGCTCCTACGAGCAGTACTTC
TRBV14	.	.	TRBJ1-2	CASSPGGGRGYTF	TGTGCCAGCAGCCCCGGGGGGGGTAGAGGCTACACCTTC
TRBV5-1	TRBD1	.	TRBJ1-3	CASSEFDRVGNTIYF	TGCGCCAGCAGCGAATTTGACAGGGTCGGAAACACCATATATTTT
TRBV19	.	few	TRBJ2-1	CASSKGLYSYNEQFF	TGTGCCAGTAGTAAAGGACTGTACTCCTACAATGAGCAGTTCTTC
TRBV3-1/TRBV3-2	TRBD2	.	TRBJ2-1	CASSQAWESGGAHNEQFF	TGTGCCAGCAGCCAGGCATGGGAGAGCGGGGGGGCCCACAATGAGCAGTTCTTC
TRBV2	.	.	TRBJ1-5	CASSGAGYQPQHF	TGTGCCAGCAGTGGGGCAGGTTATCAGCCCCAGCATTTT
TRBV5-1	TRBD2	.	TRBJ2-5	CASSLGLAGPQETQYF	TGCGCCAGCAGCTTGGGACTAGCGGGGCCACAAGAGACCCAGTACTTC
TRBV28	.	.	TRBJ1-6	CASRGGEVWDSPLHF	TGTGCCAGCAGAGGGGGGGAAGTGTGGGATTCACCCCTCCACTTT
TRBV3-1/TRBV3-2	TRBD2	few	TRBJ2-7	CASSRVSEREDEQYF	TGTGCCAGCAGCCGGGTCTCCGAGCGGGAGGACGAGCAGTACTTC
TRBV27	.	.	TRBJ1-4	CALRKLFF	TGTGCGCTAAGAAAACTGTTTTTT
TRBV9	.	once	TRBJ1-1	CASSVWAANTEAFF	TGTGCCAGCAGCGTATGGGCAGCGAACACTGAAGCTTTCTTT
TRBV24-1	.	.	TRBJ1-5	CATSDNTGYNQPQHF	TGTGCCACCAGTGACAATACAGGGTACAATCAGCCCCAGCATTTT
TRBV7-8	TRBD2	.	TRBJ2-3	CASSPKAGAAADTQYF	TGTGCCAGCAGCCCGAAAGCGGGGGCCGCTGCGGATACGCAGTATTTT
TRBV30	.	few	TRBJ1-2	CAWSVPPVTNYGYTF	TGTGCCTGGAGTGTACCCCCGGTCACCAACTATGGCTACACCTTC
TRBV6-5	TRBD2	.	TRBJ2-1	CASMRGGAYNEQFF	TGTGCCAGCATGCGCGGGGGGGCTTACAATGAGCAGTTCTTC
TRBV30	.	.	TRBJ1-6	CAWSEGGAGNSPLHF	TGTGCCTGGAGTGAGGGGGGGGCGGGGAATTCACCCCTCCACTTT
TRBV27	.	.	TRBJ1-2	CASSFKGANYGYTF	TGTGCCAGCAGTTTTAAGGGGGCTAACTATGGCTACACCTTC
TRBV3-1/TRBV3-2	.	.	TRBJ2-5	CASSQASTSSQETQYF	TGTGCCAGCAGCCAAGCCTCGACTAGTTCCCAAGAGACCCAGTACTTC
TRBV18	TRBD1	.	TRBJ1-2	CASSPGQGEGYTF	TGTGCCAGCTCACCTGGACAGGGAGAAGGCTACACCTTC
TRBV5-5	TRBD1	.	TRBJ2-5	CASRAGGIVETQYF	TGTGCCAGCAGGGCAGGGGGCATCGTAGAGACCCAGTACTTC
TRBV29-1	TRBD1	.	TRBJ1-2	CSVVDRDGYTF	TGCAGCGTTGTTGACAGGGATGGCTACACCTTC
TRBV7-3	.	.	TRBJ1-2	CASSAGGYTF	TGTGCCAGCAGCGCCGGGGGCTACACCTTC
TRBV10-3	.	once	TRBJ2-7	CAIKTAYEQYF	TGTGCCATCAAGACAGCGTACGAGCAGTACTTC
TRBV6-5	.	once	TRBJ1-1	CASSLQGYTEAFF	TGTGCCAGCAGTTTACAGGGATACACTGAAGCTTTCTTT
TRBV19	TRBD1	.	TRBJ2-3	CASSIGQEPLRDTQYF	TGTGCCAGTAGTATCGGACAGGAACCCTTGAGAGATACGCAGTATTTT
TRBV5-1	.	.	TRBJ1-2	CASSLEQGYGYTF	TGCGCCAGCAGCTTGGAACAGGGCTATGGCTACACCTTC
TRBV27	TRBD1	.	TRBJ2-1	CASSSTGIPYNEQFF	TGTGCCAGCAGTTCGACAGGGATCCCCTACAATGAGCAGTTCTTC
TRBV4-3	.	.	TRBJ1-5	CASSLGTLEGPQHF	TGCGCCAGCAGCCTCGGGACTCTCGAGGGGCCCCAGCATTTT
TRBV10-1	.	once	TRBJ2-1	CASSESRGGLEQFF	TGCGCCAGCAGTGAGTCGAGGGGGGGGCTGGAGCAGTTCTTC
TRBV7-2	.	.	TRBJ2-7	CASSSPTYEQYF	TGTGCCAGCAGCTCCCCTACCTACGAGCAGTACTTC
TRBV6-4	TRBD2	few	TRBJ2-2	CASSRLAGGELFF	TGTGCCAGCTCGCGACTAGCCGGCGGGGAGCTGTTTTTT
TRBV7-6	TRBD1	once	TRBJ1-6	CASSLDRGQRNSPLHF	TGTGCCAGCAGCCTCGACAGGGGGCAGAGGAATTCACCCCTCCACTTT
TRBV5-1	.	.	TRBJ1-1	CASSLAGNTEAFF	TGCGCCAGCAGCTTGGCGGGAAACACTGAAGCTTTCTTT
TRBV5-1	.	once	TRBJ2-2	CASSLVASYTGELFF	TGCGCCAGCAGCTTGGTAGCGTCGTACACCGGGGAGCTGTTTTTT
TRBV4-1	TRBD2	.	TRBJ2-7	CASSQEIDREAYEQYF	TGCGCCAGCAGCCAAGAAATCGATCGGGAGGCCTACGAGCAGTACTTC